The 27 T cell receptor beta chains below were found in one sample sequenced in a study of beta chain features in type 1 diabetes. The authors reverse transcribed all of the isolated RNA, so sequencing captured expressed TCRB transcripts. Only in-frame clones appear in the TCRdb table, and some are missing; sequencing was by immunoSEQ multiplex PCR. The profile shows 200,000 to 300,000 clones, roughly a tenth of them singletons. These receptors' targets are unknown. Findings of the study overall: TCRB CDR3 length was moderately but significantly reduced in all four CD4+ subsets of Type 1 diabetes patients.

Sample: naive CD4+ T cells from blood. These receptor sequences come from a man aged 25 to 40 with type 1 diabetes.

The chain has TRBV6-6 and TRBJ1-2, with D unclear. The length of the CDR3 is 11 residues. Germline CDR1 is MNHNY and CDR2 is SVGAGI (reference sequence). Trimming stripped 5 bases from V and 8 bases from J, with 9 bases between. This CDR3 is CASSPPGGYTF. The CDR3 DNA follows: TGTGCCAGCAGTCCCCCGGGGGGCTACACCTTC.

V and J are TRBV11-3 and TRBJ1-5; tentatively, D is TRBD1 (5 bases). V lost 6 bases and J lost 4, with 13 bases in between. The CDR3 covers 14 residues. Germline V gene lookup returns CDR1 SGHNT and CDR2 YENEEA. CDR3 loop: CASSHRDSNQPQHF. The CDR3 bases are TGTGCCAGCAGTCATAGGGACTCTAATCAGCCCCAGCATTTT.

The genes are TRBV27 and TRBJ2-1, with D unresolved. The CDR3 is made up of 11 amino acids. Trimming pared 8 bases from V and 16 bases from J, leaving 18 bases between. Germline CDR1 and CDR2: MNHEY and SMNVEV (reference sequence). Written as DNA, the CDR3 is TGTGCCAGCTCGAAGAACGCTGAACAATTCTTC. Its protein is CASSKNAEQFF.

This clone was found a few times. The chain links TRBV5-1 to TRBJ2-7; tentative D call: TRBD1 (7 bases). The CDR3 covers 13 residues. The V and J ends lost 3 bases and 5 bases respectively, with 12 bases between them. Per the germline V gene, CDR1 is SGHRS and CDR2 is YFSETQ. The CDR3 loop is CASSSQGGDEQYF. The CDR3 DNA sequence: TGCGCCAGCAGCTCCCAGGGGGGAGACGAGCAGTACTTC.

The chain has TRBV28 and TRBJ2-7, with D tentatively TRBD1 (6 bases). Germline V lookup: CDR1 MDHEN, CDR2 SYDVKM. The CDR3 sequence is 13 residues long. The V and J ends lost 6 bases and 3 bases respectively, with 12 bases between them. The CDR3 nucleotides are TGTGCCAGCAGCCCCTCGGACAGCTACGAGCAGTACTTC. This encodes CASSPSDSYEQYF.

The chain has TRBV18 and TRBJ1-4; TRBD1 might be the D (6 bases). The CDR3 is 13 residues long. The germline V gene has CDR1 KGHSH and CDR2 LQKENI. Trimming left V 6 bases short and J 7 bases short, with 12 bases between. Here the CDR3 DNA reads TGTGCCAGCTCCCGGGACACAGCTGAAAAACTGTTTTTT. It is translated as CASSRDTAEKLFF. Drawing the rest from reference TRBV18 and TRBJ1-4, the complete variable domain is NAGVMQNPRHLVRRRGQEARLRCSPMKGHSHVYWYRQLPEEGLKFMVYLQKENIIDESGMPKERFSAEFPKEGPSILRIQQVVRGDSAAYFCASSRDTAEKLFFGSGTQLSVL.

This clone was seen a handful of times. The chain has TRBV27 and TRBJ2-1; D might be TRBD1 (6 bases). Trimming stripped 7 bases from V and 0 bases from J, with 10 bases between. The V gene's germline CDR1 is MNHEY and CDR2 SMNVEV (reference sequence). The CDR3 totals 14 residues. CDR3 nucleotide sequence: TGTGCCAGCACCCGGGACATCTCCTACAATGAGCAGTTCTTC. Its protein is CASTRDISYNEQFF.

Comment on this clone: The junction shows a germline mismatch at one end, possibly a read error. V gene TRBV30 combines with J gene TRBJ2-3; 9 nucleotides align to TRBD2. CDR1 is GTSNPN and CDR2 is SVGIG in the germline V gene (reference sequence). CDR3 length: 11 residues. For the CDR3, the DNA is TGTGCCTGGAGTTCCGGGACTAGCTGCCTTTTT. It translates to CAWSSGTSCLF.

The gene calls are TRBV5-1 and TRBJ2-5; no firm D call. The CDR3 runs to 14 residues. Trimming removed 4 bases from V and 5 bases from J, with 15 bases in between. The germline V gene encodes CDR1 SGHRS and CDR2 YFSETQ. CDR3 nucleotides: TGCGCCAGCAGCCGAGACCCGAAGAGGGAGACCCAGTACTTC. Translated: CASSRDPKRETQYF.

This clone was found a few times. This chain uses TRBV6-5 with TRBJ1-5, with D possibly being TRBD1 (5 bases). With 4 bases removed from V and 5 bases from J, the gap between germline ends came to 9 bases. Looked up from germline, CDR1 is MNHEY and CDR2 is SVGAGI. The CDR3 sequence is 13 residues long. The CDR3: CASSWGVDQPQHF. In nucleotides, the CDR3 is TGTGCCAGCAGTTGGGGGGTTGATCAGCCCCAGCATTTT.

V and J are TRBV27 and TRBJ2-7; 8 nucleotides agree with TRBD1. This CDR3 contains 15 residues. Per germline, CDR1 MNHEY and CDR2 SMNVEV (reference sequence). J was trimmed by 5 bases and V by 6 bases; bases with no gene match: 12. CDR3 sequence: CASSPQGANSDEQYF. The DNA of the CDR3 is TGTGCCAGCAGCCCCCAGGGGGCGAATTCCGACGAGCAGTACTTC.

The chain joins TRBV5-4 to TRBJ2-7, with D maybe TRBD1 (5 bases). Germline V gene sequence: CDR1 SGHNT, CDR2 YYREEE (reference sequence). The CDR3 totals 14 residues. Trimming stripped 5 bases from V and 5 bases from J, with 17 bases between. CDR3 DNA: TGTGCCAGCAGGTACAGGTTGGAGAGTAACGAGCAGTACTTC. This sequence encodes CASRYRLESNEQYF.

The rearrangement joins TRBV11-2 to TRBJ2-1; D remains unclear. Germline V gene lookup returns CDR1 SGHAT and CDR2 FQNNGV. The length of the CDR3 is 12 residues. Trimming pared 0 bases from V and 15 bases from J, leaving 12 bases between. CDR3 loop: CASSLDQWSTFF. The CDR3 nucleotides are TGTGCCAGCAGCTTAGATCAATGGAGTACGTTCTTC.

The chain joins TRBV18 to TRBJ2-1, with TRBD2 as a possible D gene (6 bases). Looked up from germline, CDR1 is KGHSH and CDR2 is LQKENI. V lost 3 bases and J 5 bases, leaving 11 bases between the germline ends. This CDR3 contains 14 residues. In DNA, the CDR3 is TGTGCCAGCTCACCTGGCGGGGTGAACAATGAGCAGTTCTTC. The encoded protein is CASSPGGVNNEQFF.

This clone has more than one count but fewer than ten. CDR3 in DNA: TGTGCCAGCAGCCCTAATAGCGGGGGGTTTACCTACGAGCAGTACTTC. Translation: CASSPNSGGFTYEQYF. V is TRBV7-9 and J is TRBJ2-7; 10 nucleotides align to TRBD2. Germline-derived CDR1 and CDR2 are SEHNR and FQNEAQ (reference sequence). Unmatched junction bases numbered 9, after V lost 5 bases and J lost 2 bases. CDR3 size: 16 residues. The complete variable domain, with remaining parts taken from reference TRBV7-9 and TRBJ2-7, reads DTGVSQNPRHKITKRGQNVTFRCDPISEHNRLYWYRQTLGQGPEFLTYFQNEAQLEKSRLLSDRFSAERPKGSFSTLEIQRTEQGDSAMYLCASSPNSGGFTYEQYFGPGTRLTVT.

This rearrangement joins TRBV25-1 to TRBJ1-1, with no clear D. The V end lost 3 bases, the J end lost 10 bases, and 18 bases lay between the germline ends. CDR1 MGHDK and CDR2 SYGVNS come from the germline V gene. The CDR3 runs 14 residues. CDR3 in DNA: TGTGCCAGCAGTGATTTTGTTATGGAGGAAAGAGCTTTCTTT. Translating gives CASSDFVMEERAFF.

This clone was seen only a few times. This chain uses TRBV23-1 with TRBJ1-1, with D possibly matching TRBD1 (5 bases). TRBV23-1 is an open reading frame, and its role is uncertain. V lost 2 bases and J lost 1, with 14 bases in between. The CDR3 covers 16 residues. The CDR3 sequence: CASSQRRTNPNTEAFF. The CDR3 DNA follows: TGCGCCAGCAGTCAACGGCGGACAAACCCGAACACTGAAGCTTTCTTT.

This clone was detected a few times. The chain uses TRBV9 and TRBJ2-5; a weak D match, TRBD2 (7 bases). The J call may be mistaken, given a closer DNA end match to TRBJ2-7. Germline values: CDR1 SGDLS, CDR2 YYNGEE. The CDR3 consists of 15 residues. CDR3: CASSVGAGAGYEQYF. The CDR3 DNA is TGTGCCAGCAGCGTAGGGGCGGGGGCCGGCTACGAGCAGTACTTC.

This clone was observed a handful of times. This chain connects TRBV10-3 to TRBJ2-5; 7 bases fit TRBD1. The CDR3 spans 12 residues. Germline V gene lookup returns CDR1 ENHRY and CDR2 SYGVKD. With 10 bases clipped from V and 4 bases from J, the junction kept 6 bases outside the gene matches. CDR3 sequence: CATSGGIETQYF. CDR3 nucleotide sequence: TGTGCCACATCAGGGGGTATAGAGACCCAGTACTTC.

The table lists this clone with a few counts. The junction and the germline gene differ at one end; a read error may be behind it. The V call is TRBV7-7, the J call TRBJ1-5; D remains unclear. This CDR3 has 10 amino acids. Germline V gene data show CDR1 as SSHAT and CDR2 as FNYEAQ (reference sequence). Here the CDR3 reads CASSLEPQHF. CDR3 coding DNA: TGTGCTAGCAGCCTAGAGCCGCAGCATTTT.

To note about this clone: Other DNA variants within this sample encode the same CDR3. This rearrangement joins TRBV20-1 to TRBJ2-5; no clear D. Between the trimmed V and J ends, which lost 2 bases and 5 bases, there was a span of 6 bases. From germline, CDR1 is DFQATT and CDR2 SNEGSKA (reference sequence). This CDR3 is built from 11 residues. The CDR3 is CSARPGETQYF. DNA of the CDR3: TGCAGTGCTAGACCCGGGGAGACCCAGTACTTC.

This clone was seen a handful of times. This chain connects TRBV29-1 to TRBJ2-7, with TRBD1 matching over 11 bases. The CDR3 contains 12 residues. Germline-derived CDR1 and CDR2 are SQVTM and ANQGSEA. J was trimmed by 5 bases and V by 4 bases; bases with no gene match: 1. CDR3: CSVGTGGHEQYF. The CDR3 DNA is TGCAGCGTTGGGACAGGGGGCCACGAGCAGTACTTC.

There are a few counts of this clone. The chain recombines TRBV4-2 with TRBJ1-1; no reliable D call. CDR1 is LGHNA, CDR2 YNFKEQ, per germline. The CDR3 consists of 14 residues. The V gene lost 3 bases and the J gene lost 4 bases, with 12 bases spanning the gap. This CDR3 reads CASSQPRGGTEAFF. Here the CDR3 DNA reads TGTGCCAGCAGCCAGCCCCGGGGAGGCACTGAAGCTTTCTTT.

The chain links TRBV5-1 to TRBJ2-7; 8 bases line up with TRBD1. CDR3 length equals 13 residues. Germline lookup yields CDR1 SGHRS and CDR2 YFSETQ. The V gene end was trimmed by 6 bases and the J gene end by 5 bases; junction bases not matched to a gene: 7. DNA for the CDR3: TGCGCCAGCAACCCTCCAGGGGGCCACGAGCAGTACTTC. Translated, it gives CASNPPGGHEQYF.

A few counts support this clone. CDR3 nucleotide sequence: TGTGCCAGCAGTTTATTCACAGGAGTTGACACCGGGGAGCTGTTTTTT. Its protein product is CASSLFTGVDTGELFF. V and J are TRBV28 and TRBJ2-2, with D perhaps matching TRBD1 (5 bases). Trimming cost V 1 base and J 3 bases, with 12 bases left between them. This CDR3 has 16 residues. Germline CDR1 and CDR2: MDHEN and SYDVKM.

For the CDR3, the DNA is TGTGCCAGCAGCCTGCGGGGGGGGGCTGTTGGAGAGACCCAGTACTTC. Residues: CASSLRGGAVGETQYF. The chain uses TRBV5-6 and TRBJ2-5; 9 bases fit TRBD2. The germline V gene has CDR1 SGHDT and CDR2 YYEEEE. The CDR3 has 16 residues. Trimming at V came to 4 bases and at J to 4 bases, leaving 11 bases not matched to a gene.

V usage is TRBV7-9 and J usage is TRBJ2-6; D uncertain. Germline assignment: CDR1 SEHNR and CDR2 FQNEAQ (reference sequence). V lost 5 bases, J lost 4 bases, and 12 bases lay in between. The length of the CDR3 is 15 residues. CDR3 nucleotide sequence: TGTGCCAGCAGCATCCTAGAGAGAGGGGCCAACGTCCTGACTTTC. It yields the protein CASSILERGANVLTF. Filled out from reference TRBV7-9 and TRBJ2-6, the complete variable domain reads DTGVSQNPRHKITKRGQNVTFRCDPISEHNRLYWYRQTLGQGPEFLTYFQNEAQLEKSRLLSDRFSAERPKGSFSTLEIQRTEQGDSAMYLCASSILERGANVLTFGAGSRLTVL.